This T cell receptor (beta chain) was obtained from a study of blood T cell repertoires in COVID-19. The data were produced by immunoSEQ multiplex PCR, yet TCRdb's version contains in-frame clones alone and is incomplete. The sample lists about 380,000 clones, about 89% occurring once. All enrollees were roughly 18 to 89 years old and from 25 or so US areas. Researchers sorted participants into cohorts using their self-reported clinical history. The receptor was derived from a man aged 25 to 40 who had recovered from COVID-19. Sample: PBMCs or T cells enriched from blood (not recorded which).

This chain's CDR3 is CASPGGVENTEAFF. CDR3 bases: TGTGCCAGCCCCGGGGGGGTGGAAAACACTGAAGCTTTCTTT. This sequence joins TRBV6-6 and TRBJ1-1; D is possibly TRBD1 (5 bases). The V end lost 8 bases, the J end lost 2 bases, and 15 bases lay between the germline ends. This CDR3 is built from 14 residues. Germline lookup yields CDR1 MNHNY and CDR2 SVGAGI (reference sequence).